What follows describes a single T cell receptor (beta chain). Antigen specificity is unknown. The data belong to a study of T-cell reconstitution after alpha-beta-depleted transplantation in children. Notes on the study in general: Reported findings indicate that, about two months after transplant, alpha-beta T cells came from several hundred expanded clones, which were derived from non-depleted graft cells.

Preparation of the TCRbeta library involved a method that used unique molecular identifiers. TCRdb passed the PCR reads through MiXCR, listing each CDR3 protein once. The sample includes around 52,000 distinct CDR3 sequences, 5.5% to 7.5% of them seen just once. The ends were cut back, 2 bases at V and 0 bases at J, with 12 bases in the middle. Germline V gene sequence: CDR1 SNHLY, CDR2 FYNNEI. The CDR3 length is 16 residues. This clonotype was sampled from a female patient younger than 10 who had a stem cell transplant for aplastic anemia, so the T cells may come from the graft donor. The chain joins TRBV2 to TRBJ2-3, with D unclear. The sequenced sample was PBMCs, mostly from graft donor cells, obtained 60 days after TCRalphabeta/CD19-depleted stem cell transplant. Here the CDR3 DNA reads TGTGCCAGCAGTGAAAGGGCGGTCTATAGCACAGATACGCAGTATTTT. The encoded protein is CASSERAVYSTDTQYF. Complete variable domain (other parts from reference TRBV2 and TRBJ2-3): EPEVTQTPSHQVTQMGQEVILRCVPISNHLYFYWYRQILGQKVEFLVSFYNNEISEKSEIFDDQFSVERPDGSNFTLKIRSTKLEDSAMYFCASSERAVYSTDTQYFGPGTRLTVL.